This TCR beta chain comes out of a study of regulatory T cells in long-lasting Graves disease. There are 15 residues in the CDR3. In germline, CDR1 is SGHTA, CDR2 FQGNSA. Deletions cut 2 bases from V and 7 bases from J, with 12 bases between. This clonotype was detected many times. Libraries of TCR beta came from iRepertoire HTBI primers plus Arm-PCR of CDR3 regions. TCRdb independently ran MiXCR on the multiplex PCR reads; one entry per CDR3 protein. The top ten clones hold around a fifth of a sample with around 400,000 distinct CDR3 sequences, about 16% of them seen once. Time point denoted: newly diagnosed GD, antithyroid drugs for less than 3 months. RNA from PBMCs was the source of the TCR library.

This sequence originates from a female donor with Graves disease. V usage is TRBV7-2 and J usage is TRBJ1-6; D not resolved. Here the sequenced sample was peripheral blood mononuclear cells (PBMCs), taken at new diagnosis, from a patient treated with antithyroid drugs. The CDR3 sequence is CASSLNGDGNSPLHF. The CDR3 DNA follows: TGTGCCAGCAGCTTAAACGGAGATGGGAATTCACCCCTCCACTTT.